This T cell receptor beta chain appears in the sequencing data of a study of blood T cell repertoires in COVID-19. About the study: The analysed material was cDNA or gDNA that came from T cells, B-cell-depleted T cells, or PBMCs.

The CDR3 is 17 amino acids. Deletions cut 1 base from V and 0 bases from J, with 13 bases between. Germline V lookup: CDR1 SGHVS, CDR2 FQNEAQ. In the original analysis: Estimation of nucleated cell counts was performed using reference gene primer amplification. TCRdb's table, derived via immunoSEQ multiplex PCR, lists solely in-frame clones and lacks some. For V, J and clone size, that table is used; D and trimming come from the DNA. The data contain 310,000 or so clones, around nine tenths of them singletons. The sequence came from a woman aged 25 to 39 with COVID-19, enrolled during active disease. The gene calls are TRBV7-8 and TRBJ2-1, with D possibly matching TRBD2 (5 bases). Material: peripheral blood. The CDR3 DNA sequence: TGTGCCAGCAGCTTAGTCGCTAGCTTGAGCTCCTACAATGAGCAGTTCTTC. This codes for CASSLVASLSSYNEQFF.